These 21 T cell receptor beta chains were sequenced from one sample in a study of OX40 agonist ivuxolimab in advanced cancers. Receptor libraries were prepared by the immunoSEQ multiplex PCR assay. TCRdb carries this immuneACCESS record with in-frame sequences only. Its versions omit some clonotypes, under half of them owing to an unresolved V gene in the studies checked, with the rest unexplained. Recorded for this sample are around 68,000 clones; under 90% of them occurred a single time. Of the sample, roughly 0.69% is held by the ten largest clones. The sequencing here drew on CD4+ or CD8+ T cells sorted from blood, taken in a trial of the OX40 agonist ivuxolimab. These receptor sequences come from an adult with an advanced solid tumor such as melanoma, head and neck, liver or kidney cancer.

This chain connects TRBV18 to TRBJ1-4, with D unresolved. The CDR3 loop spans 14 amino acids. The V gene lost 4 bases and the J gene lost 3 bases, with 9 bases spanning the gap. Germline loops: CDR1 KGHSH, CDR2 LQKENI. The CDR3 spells CASSRLRANEKLFF. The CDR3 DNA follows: TGTGCCAGCTCACGCCTAAGGGCTAATGAAAAACTGTTTTTT.

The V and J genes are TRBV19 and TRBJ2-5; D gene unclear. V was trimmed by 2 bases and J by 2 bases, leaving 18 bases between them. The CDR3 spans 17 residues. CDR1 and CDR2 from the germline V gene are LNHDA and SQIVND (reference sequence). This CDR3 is CASSIKFGSRRQETQYF. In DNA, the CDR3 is TGTGCCAGTAGTATAAAATTCGGGTCCAGGAGACAAGAGACCCAGTACTTC.

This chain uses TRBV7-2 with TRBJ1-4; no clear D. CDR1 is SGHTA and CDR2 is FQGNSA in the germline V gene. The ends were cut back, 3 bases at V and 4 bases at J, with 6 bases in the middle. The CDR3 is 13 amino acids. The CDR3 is CASSLEVNEKLFF. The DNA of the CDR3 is TGTGCCAGCAGCTTGGAAGTTAATGAAAAACTGTTTTTT.

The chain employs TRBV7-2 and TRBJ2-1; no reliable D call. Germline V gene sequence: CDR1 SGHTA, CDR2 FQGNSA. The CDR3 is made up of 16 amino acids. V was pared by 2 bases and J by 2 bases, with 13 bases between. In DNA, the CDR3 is TGTGCCAGCAGCTTATATTGGGCAGCCACCTACAATGAGCAGTTCTTC. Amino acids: CASSLYWAATYNEQFF.

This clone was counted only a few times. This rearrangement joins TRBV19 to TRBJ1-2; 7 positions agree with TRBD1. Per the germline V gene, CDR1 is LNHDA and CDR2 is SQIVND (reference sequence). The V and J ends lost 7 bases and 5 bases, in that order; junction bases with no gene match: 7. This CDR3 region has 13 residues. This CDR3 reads CASTTGDKYGYTF. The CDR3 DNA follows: TGTGCCAGTACCACAGGGGATAAATATGGCTACACCTTC. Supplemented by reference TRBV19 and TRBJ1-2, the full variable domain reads DGGITQSPKYLFRKEGQNVTLSCEQNLNHDAMYWYRQDPGQGLRLIYYSQIVNDFQKGDIAEGYSVSREKKESFPLTVTSAQKNPTAFYLCASTTGDKYGYTFGSGTRLTVV.

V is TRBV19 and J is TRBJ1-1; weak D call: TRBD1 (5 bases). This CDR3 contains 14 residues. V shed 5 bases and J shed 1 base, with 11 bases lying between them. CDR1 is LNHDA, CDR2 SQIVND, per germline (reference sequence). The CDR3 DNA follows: TGTGCCAGTAGTCCGACAGATTCGAACACTGAAGCTTTCTTT. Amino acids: CASSPTDSNTEAFF.

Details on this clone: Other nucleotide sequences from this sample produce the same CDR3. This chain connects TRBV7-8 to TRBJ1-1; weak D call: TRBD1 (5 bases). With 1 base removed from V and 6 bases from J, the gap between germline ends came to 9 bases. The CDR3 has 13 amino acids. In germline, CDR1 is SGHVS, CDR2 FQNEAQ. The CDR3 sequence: CASSLVGRAEAFF. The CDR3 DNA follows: TGTGCCAGCAGCTTAGTTGGCAGGGCTGAAGCTTTCTTT.

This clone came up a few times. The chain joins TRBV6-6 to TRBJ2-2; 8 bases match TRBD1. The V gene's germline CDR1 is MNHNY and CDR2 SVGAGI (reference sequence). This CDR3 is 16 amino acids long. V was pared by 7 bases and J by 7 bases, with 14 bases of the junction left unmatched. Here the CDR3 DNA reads TGTGCCAGCACCAACCCTGACAGGGGTGGTAGCGGGGAGCTGTTTTTT. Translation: CASTNPDRGGSGELFF.

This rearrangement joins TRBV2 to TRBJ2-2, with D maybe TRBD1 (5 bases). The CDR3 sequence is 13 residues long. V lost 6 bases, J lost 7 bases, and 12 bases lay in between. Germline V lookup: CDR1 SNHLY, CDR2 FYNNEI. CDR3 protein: CASRQGQIGELFF. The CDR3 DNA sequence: TGTGCCAGCAGGCAGGGTCAGATCGGGGAGCTGTTTTTT.

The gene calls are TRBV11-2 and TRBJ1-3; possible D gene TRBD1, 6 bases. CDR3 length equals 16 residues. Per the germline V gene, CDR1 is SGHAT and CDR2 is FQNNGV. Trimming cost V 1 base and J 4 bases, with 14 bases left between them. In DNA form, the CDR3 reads TGTGCCAGCAGCTTAGGACCCCAGGGGACGGGAAACACCATATATTTT. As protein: CASSLGPQGTGNTIYF.

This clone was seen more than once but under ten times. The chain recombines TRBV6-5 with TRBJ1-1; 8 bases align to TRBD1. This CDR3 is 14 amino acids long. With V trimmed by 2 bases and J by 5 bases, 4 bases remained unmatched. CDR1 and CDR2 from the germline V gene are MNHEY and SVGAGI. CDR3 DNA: TGTGCCAGCAGTTACACAGGGGGAAGGACTGAAGCTTTCTTT. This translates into CASSYTGGRTEAFF.

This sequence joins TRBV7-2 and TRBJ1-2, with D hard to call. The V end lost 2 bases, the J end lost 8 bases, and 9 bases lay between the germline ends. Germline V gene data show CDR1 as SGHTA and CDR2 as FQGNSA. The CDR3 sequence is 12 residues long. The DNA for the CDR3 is TGTGCCAGCAGCTTACAGCGTTCGGGCTACACCTTC. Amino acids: CASSLQRSGYTF.

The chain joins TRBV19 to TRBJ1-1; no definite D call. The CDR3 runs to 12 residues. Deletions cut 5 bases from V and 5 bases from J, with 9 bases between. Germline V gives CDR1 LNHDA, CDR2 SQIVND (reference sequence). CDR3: CASSRVWTEAFF. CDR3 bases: TGTGCCAGTAGTCGAGTTTGGACTGAAGCTTTCTTT.

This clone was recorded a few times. The CDR3, as DNA: TGCAGTGCTGAGGGTAGGGCCAACACCTTC. It encodes CSAEGRANTF. V gene TRBV20-1 combines with J gene TRBJ1-2; D remains ambiguous. The CDR3 has 10 residues. V lost 5 bases and J lost 12, with 13 bases in between. Germline V gene sequence: CDR1 DFQATT, CDR2 SNEGSKA (reference sequence).

CDR3 coding DNA: TGCGCCAGCAGTGCTAGGGGGGGCCAAGAGACCCAGTACTTC. It translates to CASSARGGQETQYF. This chain joins TRBV4-1 and TRBJ2-5; the D gene is possibly TRBD2 (7 bases). The V and J ends lost 6 bases and 1 base respectively, with 12 bases between them. The CDR3 loop spans 14 amino acids. Germline V lookup: CDR1 MGHRA, CDR2 YSYEKL.

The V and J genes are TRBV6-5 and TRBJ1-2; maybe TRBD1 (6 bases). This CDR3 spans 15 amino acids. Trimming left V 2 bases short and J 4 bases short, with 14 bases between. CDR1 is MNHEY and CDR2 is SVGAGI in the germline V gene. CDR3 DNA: TGTGCCAGCAGTTACCGGGGGGGGCATTTCTATGGCTACACCTTC. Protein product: CASSYRGGHFYGYTF.

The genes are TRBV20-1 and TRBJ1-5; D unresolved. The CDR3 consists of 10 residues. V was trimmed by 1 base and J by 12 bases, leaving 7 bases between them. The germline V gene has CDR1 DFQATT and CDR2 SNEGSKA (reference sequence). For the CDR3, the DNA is TGCAGTGCTAGAGCTACCGTCCAGCATTTT. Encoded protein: CSARATVQHF.

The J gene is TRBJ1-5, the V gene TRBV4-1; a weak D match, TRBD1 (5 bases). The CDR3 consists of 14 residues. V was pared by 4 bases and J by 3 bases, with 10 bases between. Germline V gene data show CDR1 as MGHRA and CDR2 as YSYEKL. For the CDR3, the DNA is TGCGCCAGCAGCCCCACAGGAAACAATCAGCCCCAGCATTTT. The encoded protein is CASSPTGNNQPQHF.

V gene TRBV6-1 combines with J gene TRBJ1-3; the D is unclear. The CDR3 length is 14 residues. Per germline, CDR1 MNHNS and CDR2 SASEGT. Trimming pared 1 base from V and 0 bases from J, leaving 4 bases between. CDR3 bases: TGTGCCAGCAGTGAAGTAAGCTCTGGAAACACCATATATTTT. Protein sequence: CASSEVSSGNTIYF.

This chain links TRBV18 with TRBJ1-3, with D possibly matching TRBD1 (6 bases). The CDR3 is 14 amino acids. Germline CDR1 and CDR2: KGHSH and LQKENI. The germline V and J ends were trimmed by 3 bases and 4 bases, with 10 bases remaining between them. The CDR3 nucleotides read TGTGCCAGCTCACCGGGGGCCGCAGGAAACACCATATATTTT. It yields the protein CASSPGAAGNTIYF.

The CDR3, as DNA: TGTGCCACCAGCAGAGGATGGGGCGGCTATGGCTACACCTTC. It translates to CATSRGWGGYGYTF. The chain combines TRBV15 with TRBJ1-2, with D tentatively TRBD1 (5 bases). There are 14 residues in the CDR3. V dropped 1 base and J dropped 4 bases, with 10 bases sitting between them. CDR1 is LNHNV, CDR2 YYDKDF, per germline (reference sequence).